This TCR beta chain was sequenced during a study of blood T cells in healthy people across ages. Overall study findings and caveats: As naive T cell percentage varied, TCR beta diversity correlated strongly with it.

A second PCR, run for about 6 to 12 cycles, used a sample-barcoded 5' primer plus a J-beta primer mix. MiXCR was run by TCRdb on the 5' RACE reads, yielding one entry per CDR3 protein. The sample holds about 1.8 million distinct CDR3 sequences, less than 50% seen once. This clonotype was counted many times. Its antigen is as yet unknown. The sequenced sample was blood. The source is a woman between 35 and 50 years old in good health.

The CDR3 loop is CASRQLAGGSYEQYF. The DNA for the CDR3 is TGTGCCAGCAGGCAACTAGCGGGGGGCTCCTACGAGCAGTACTTC. The chain is built from TRBV6-2 or TRBV6-3 and TRBJ2-7, with 12 bases matching TRBD2. Trimming cost V 6 bases and J 0 bases; bases outside gene matches: 3. Germline-derived CDR1 and CDR2 are MNHEY and SVGEGT. CDR3 length: 15 residues.